What follows are 32 T cell receptor beta chains derived from one specimen sequenced in a study of T-cell reconstitution after alpha-beta-depleted transplantation in children. Preparation of the TCRbeta library involved a method that used unique molecular identifiers. In TCRdb, the PCR reads were re-called with MiXCR into one record per CDR3 protein. The profile shows 450,000 to 600,000 distinct CDR3 sequences, roughly a tenth of them singletons. The input for sequencing was PBMCs, taken before TCRalphabeta/CD19-depleted stem cell transplant. Receptor source: a child aged 2 to 15 with inherited bone marrow failure, due to receive a stem cell transplant.

Turning to this clonotype: This may be a read error, as it is one base from a much larger clone. The V and J genes are TRBV2 and TRBJ2-3; 8 nucleotides match TRBD2. This CDR3 region has 14 residues. Germline loops: CDR1 SNHLY, CDR2 FYNNEI. The V segment lost 9 bases and the J segment 0 bases; nucleotides outside the gene matches: 5. The CDR3 coding sequence is TGTGCCAGACAGAGCGGGAGAAGCACAGATACGCAGTATTTT. Its translation: CARQSGRSTDTQYF.

This clonotype was counted between two and nine times. This sequence joins TRBV20-1 and TRBJ1-3; D is unclear. Deletions cut 0 bases from V and 4 bases from J, with 19 bases between. The CDR3 spans 17 residues. Germline CDR1 and CDR2: DFQATT and SNEGSKA (reference sequence). The CDR3 sequence is CSARDRPGRLEGNTIYF. The CDR3 DNA follows: TGCAGTGCTAGAGACCGCCCTGGGAGACTCGAAGGAAACACCATATATTTT.

Ten or more counts support this clonotype. This sequence joins TRBV9 and TRBJ2-1; D is perhaps TRBD2 (5 bases). Germline CDR1 is SGDLS and CDR2 is YYNGEE. The V end was cut by 3 bases, the J end by 3 bases, with 13 bases between. The CDR3 is made up of 15 amino acids. The CDR3 nucleotides are TGTGCCAGCAGCGCTAGCCAGAACAACTACAATGAGCAGTTCTTC. This translates into CASSASQNNYNEQFF.

This clonotype was seen repeatedly, ten times or more. The chain couples TRBV12-3 or TRBV12-4 to TRBJ2-1; D ambiguous. The V and J ends lost 5 bases and 0 bases respectively, with 14 bases between them. The CDR3 has 16 residues. The CDR3 here is CASSPPRPSSYNEQFF. DNA of the CDR3: TGTGCCAGCAGTCCGCCCCGCCCGAGCTCCTACAATGAGCAGTTCTTC.

Ten or more counts support this clonotype. The chain joins TRBV5-1 to TRBJ2-1, with D tentatively TRBD2 (5 bases). The CDR3 is 15 amino acids. Per germline, CDR1 SGHRS and CDR2 YFSETQ. The germline V and J ends were trimmed by 1 base and 7 bases, with 15 bases remaining between them. CDR3 DNA sequence: TGCGCCAGCAGCTTGACTAGTCCTGGGCTAAATGAGCAGTTCTTC. It codes for CASSLTSPGLNEQFF.

The table lists this clonotype with many counts. The chain has TRBV7-2 and TRBJ1-2, with TRBD1 matching over 7 bases. This CDR3 is 15 amino acids long. CDR1 and CDR2 from the germline V gene are SGHTA and FQGNSA. V trimming: 4 bases; J trimming: 8 bases; junction bases outside the gene matches: 13. CDR3 in amino acids: CASSSVQGGPGGYTF. CDR3 coding DNA: TGTGCCAGCAGCTCCGTCCAGGGGGGCCCGGGGGGCTACACCTTC. Looking up the rest from reference TRBV7-2 and TRBJ1-2 gives the full variable domain: GAGVSQSPSNKVTEKGKDVELRCDPISGHTALYWYRQSLGQGLEFLIYFQGNSAPDKSGLPSDRFSAERTGGSVSTLTIQRTQQEDSAVYLCASSSVQGGPGGYTFGSGTRLTVV.

For this clonotype: It may be a read error: a sequence one base away is much more abundant. The DNA of the CDR3 is TGTGCCAGCAGCCCCCGCCTTAAGCGGTACGAGCAGTACTTC. This translates into CASSPRLKRYEQYF. The rearrangement links TRBV27 to TRBJ2-7; possibly TRBD2 for D (5 bases). Per germline, CDR1 MNHEY and CDR2 SMNVEV (reference sequence). This CDR3 is built from 14 residues. V dropped 6 bases and J dropped 4 bases, with 16 bases sitting between them.

This clonotype was seen many times. J is TRBJ2-1 and V is TRBV5-1, with D perhaps matching TRBD1 (6 bases). The germline V gene has CDR1 SGHRS and CDR2 YFSETQ. The CDR3 totals 14 residues. The V end was cut by 4 bases, the J end by 2 bases, with 10 bases between. CDR3 residues: CASSRQAPYNEQFF. CDR3 sequence (DNA): TGCGCCAGCAGCCGACAGGCTCCCTACAATGAGCAGTTCTTC. Using reference TRBV5-1 and TRBJ2-1 for the parts outside the CDR3, the full variable domain is KAGVTQTPRYLIKTRGQQVTLSCSPISGHRSVSWYQQTPGQGLQFLFEYFSETQRNKGNFPGRFSGRQFSNSRSEMNVSTLELGDSALYLCASSRQAPYNEQFFGPGTRLTVL.

Notes on this clonotype: This may be a read error: a much more frequent sequence differs by one nucleotide. CDR3 sequence: CASSPRVYTEAFF. The DNA of the CDR3 is TGCGCCAGCAGCCCTCGTGTGTACACTGAAGCTTTCTTT. V usage is TRBV4-3 and J usage is TRBJ1-1; no reliable D call. Looked up from germline, CDR1 is LGHNA and CDR2 is YSLEER. This CDR3 has 13 amino acids. Trimming cost V 4 bases and J 3 bases, with 9 bases left between them.

This clonotype has at least ten counts. The gene calls are TRBV7-9 and TRBJ2-6; no reliable D call. Germline V gives CDR1 SEHNR, CDR2 FQNEAQ (reference sequence). The V gene lost 3 bases and the J gene lost 0 bases, with 12 bases spanning the gap. This CDR3 has 17 residues. The chain's CDR3 is CASSLQRVVSGANVLTF. The CDR3 bases are TGTGCCAGCAGCTTGCAAAGGGTGGTCTCTGGGGCCAACGTCCTGACTTTC.

The table lists this clonotype with many counts. The chain employs TRBV7-2 and TRBJ1-1; D may be TRBD1 (6 bases). The CDR3 covers 14 residues. Germline values: CDR1 SGHTA, CDR2 FQGNSA. Trimming stripped 4 bases from V and 3 bases from J, with 12 bases between. CDR3 region: CASSSPQGYTEAFF. DNA of the CDR3: TGTGCCAGCAGCTCACCGCAGGGGTACACTGAAGCTTTCTTT. Variable domain in full (rest from reference TRBV7-2 and TRBJ1-1): GAGVSQSPSNKVTEKGKDVELRCDPISGHTALYWYRQSLGQGLEFLIYFQGNSAPDKSGLPSDRFSAERTGGSVSTLTIQRTQQEDSAVYLCASSSPQGYTEAFFGQGTRLTVV.

At least ten counts were recorded for this clonotype. This chain connects TRBV27 to TRBJ2-7; 7 positions agree with TRBD2. V gave up 2 bases and J gave up 2 bases; unmatched junction bases: 6. CDR1 MNHEY and CDR2 SMNVEV come from the germline V gene (reference sequence). The CDR3 covers 15 residues. In DNA form, the CDR3 reads TGTGCCAGCAGTTTAGGTAGTGCGGGGGCCTACGAGCAGTACTTC. It translates to CASSLGSAGAYEQYF.

This clonotype was seen ten or more times. The rearrangement uses TRBV20-1 and TRBJ2-1; 7 bases line up with TRBD2. The germline V gene encodes CDR1 DFQATT and CDR2 SNEGSKA (reference sequence). The CDR3 is 13 amino acids. V was clipped by 3 bases and J by 5 bases; unmatched bases: 4. The DNA of the CDR3 is TGCAGTGCTAGGGGACTACCTAACAATGAGCAGTTCTTC. It translates to CSARGLPNNEQFF.

The chain uses TRBV5-6 and TRBJ2-7, with D tentatively TRBD1 (6 bases). The CDR3 is 15 residues long. V dropped 3 bases and J dropped 4 bases, with 17 bases sitting between them. Germline lookup yields CDR1 SGHDT and CDR2 YYEEEE. The CDR3 bases are TGTGCCAGCAGCTACCTTCACGGACAGTGGTACGAGCAGTACTTC. This encodes CASSYLHGQWYEQYF.

There are a few counts of this clonotype. The chain couples TRBV20-1 to TRBJ2-1; 11 bases fit TRBD2. Looked up from germline, CDR1 is DFQATT and CDR2 is SNEGSKA (reference sequence). V was pared by 7 bases and J by 8 bases, with 7 bases of the junction left unmatched. The CDR3 spans 13 residues. As DNA, the CDR3 is TGCAGTGTGTCCGGTAGCGGGAGGGATGAGCAGTTCTTC. Protein sequence: CSVSGSGRDEQFF.

This clonotype was counted ten times or more. The chain couples TRBV27 to TRBJ1-5; the match to TRBD1 covers 8 bases. After removal of 3 bases from V and 1 base from J, the junction contained 5 bases not matched to a gene. Germline values: CDR1 MNHEY, CDR2 SMNVEV (reference sequence). The CDR3 length is 16 residues. CDR3: CASSLLGDRSNQPQHF. The CDR3 nucleotides read TGTGCCAGCAGTTTGCTGGGGGACAGGAGCAATCAGCCCCAGCATTTT.

At least ten counts were recorded for this clonotype. This sequence joins TRBV6-1 and TRBJ2-7, with 8 nucleotides matching TRBD1. The CDR3 spans 15 residues. V shed 7 bases and J 5 bases; nucleotides not matched to a gene: 13. Germline assignment: CDR1 MNHNS and CDR2 SASEGT. The DNA for the CDR3 is TGTGCCAGCACCTTATCGTGGCAGGGGGCGAACGAGCAGTACTTC. Translated: CASTLSWQGANEQYF.

This clonotype was detected only a few times. CDR3 DNA: TGTGCCAGCAGTTTATACGGGCAGCGCGGGAGTATCTACGAGCAGTACTTC. Protein product: CASSLYGQRGSIYEQYF. The chain has TRBV27 and TRBJ2-7, with 7 bases that match TRBD2. The junction had 12 bases not matched to a gene; V was cut back by 1 base and J by 3 bases. Germline V gene data show CDR1 as MNHEY and CDR2 as SMNVEV (reference sequence). The CDR3 runs to 17 residues.

This clonotype was counted at least ten times. The CDR3 loop is CASSSSYSSYNEQFF. CDR3 DNA sequence: TGTGCCAGCAGTTCCTCTTATAGCTCCTACAATGAGCAGTTCTTC. The gene calls are TRBV12-3 or TRBV12-4 and TRBJ2-1; D gene uncertain. This CDR3 is built from 15 residues. Trimming shortened V by 4 bases and J by 0 bases, and 10 bases separated the two germline ends.

In this sample, this clonotype turned up many times. This rearrangement joins TRBV29-1 to TRBJ1-2; D is uncertain. The CDR3 has 11 amino acids. Trimming stripped 5 bases from V and 3 bases from J, with 7 bases between. Germline V gene lookup returns CDR1 SQVTM and CDR2 ANQGSEA. The CDR3 reads CSVRADYGYTF. The CDR3 nucleotides are TGCAGCGTTCGGGCAGACTATGGCTACACCTTC.

This clonotype was counted many times. V and J are TRBV27 and TRBJ1-5, with D possibly matching TRBD1 (5 bases). In germline, CDR1 is MNHEY, CDR2 SMNVEV (reference sequence). Trimming left V 6 bases short and J 5 bases short, with 11 bases between. This CDR3 has 13 residues. CDR3 sequence reads: CASSGTSYQPQHF. The CDR3 bases are TGTGCCAGCAGCGGGACGTCGTATCAGCCCCAGCATTTT.

With regard to this clonotype: A much larger clone lies one base from this, so it may be a read error. The genes are TRBV7-9 and TRBJ2-7; 9 nucleotides line up with TRBD1. This CDR3 is built from 15 residues. In germline, CDR1 is SEHNR, CDR2 FQNEAQ (reference sequence). DNA for the CDR3: TGTGCCAGCAGCTTAGGGGACAGGGCCGACTACGACCAGTACTTC. Amino acids: CASSLGDRADYDQYF.

This clonotype was found many times. The V call is TRBV9, the J call TRBJ2-1; 10 bases are shared with TRBD2. Per germline, CDR1 SGDLS and CDR2 YYNGEE. The CDR3 runs 16 residues. V shed 0 bases, J shed 4 bases, and the junction held 4 bases outside the gene matches. The CDR3 spells CASSVASGSPYNEQFF. CDR3 bases: TGTGCCAGCAGCGTAGCTAGCGGGAGCCCTTACAATGAGCAGTTCTTC.

There are many counts of this clonotype. J is TRBJ2-7 and V is TRBV12-3 or TRBV12-4, with D uncertain. V was cut by 3 bases and J by 3 bases, with 15 bases left in between. The CDR3 is 15 amino acids. As DNA, the CDR3 is TGTGCCAGCAGTTTTCGGGTCGGGCAGGTCTACGAGCAGTACTTC. Its protein is CASSFRVGQVYEQYF.

This clonotype was seen ten or more times. This sequence joins TRBV4-2 and TRBJ1-1; TRBD1 is a possible D gene (5 bases). Between the trimmed V and J ends, which lost 1 base and 6 bases, there was a span of 12 bases. The CDR3 runs 14 residues. Looked up from germline, CDR1 is LGHNA and CDR2 is YNFKEQ. In DNA form, the CDR3 reads TGTGCCAGCAGCCAAGGGGGGGGGTTGGCTGAAGCTTTCTTT. Its translation: CASSQGGGLAEAFF.

This clonotype showed up just a few times. The chain links TRBV6-5 to TRBJ1-1, with a weak D call TRBD1 (6 bases). The CDR3 extends over 13 amino acids. The V end was cut by 4 bases, the J end by 6 bases, with 12 bases between. Germline V lookup: CDR1 MNHEY, CDR2 SVGAGI. The CDR3 loop reads CASSLVRTAEAFF. The CDR3 region has the DNA TGTGCCAGCAGTTTAGTCCGGACAGCTGAAGCTTTCTTT.

This chain connects TRBV4-3 to TRBJ2-1; 9 bases align to TRBD2. With V trimmed by 0 bases and J by 6 bases, 6 bases remained unmatched. The CDR3 totals 16 residues. From germline, CDR1 is LGHNA and CDR2 YSLEER. The CDR3 DNA sequence: TGCGCCAGCAGCCAAGACATAGCGGGAGTGATCAATGAGCAGTTCTTC. Its translation: CASSQDIAGVINEQFF.

In this sample, this clonotype turned up many times. The V gene is TRBV5-1, the J gene TRBJ2-7; D uncertain. Looked up from germline, CDR1 is SGHRS and CDR2 is YFSETQ. The V end lost 0 bases, the J end lost 1 base, and 8 bases lay between the germline ends. The CDR3 has 14 residues. CDR3 in DNA: TGCGCCAGCAGCTTGGCCCCGGAGTCCTACGAGCAGTACTTC. Encoded protein: CASSLAPESYEQYF.

This clonotype was seen at least ten times. This rearrangement joins TRBV12-3 or TRBV12-4 to TRBJ1-1; D is unclear. CDR3 length equals 16 residues. V was shortened by 5 bases and J by 0 bases, with 16 bases between the two germline ends. The CDR3 spells CASSPPHFSVNTEAFF. CDR3 in DNA: TGTGCCAGCAGTCCCCCGCACTTCTCCGTGAACACTGAAGCTTTCTTT.

Ten or more counts support this clonotype. This chain uses TRBV18 with TRBJ2-7, with D unclear. Trimming removed 3 bases at V and 1 base at J, with 10 bases between. Germline V gene data show CDR1 as KGHSH and CDR2 as LQKENI. CDR3 length equals 14 residues. CDR3 region: CASSPQVVSYEQYF. The CDR3 region has the DNA TGTGCCAGCTCACCCCAGGTTGTATCCTACGAGCAGTACTTC.

This clonotype was counted many times. V gene TRBV5-1 combines with J gene TRBJ1-3, with TRBD1 as a possible D gene (5 bases). The V end lost 0 bases, the J end lost 0 bases, and 7 bases lay between the germline ends. The CDR3 has 15 residues. In germline, CDR1 is SGHRS, CDR2 YFSETQ. The DNA for the CDR3 is TGCGCCAGCAGCTTGGAGGGGAACTCTGGAAACACCATATATTTT. It specifies CASSLEGNSGNTIYF.

The chain employs TRBV5-6 and TRBJ2-3; 8 positions agree with TRBD2. Trimming removed 2 bases from V and 8 bases from J; junction bases left unmatched: 7. The germline V gene encodes CDR1 SGHDT and CDR2 YYEEEE. The CDR3 totals 14 residues. The CDR3 is CASSFGSLAVTQYF. The DNA for the CDR3 is TGTGCCAGCAGCTTTGGCTCACTAGCGGTTACGCAGTATTTT. Complete variable domain (other parts from reference TRBV5-6 and TRBJ2-3): DAGVTQSPTHLIKTRGQQVTLRCSPKSGHDTVSWYQQALGQGPQFIFQYYEEEERQRGNFPDRFSGHQFPNYSSELNVNALLLGDSALYLCASSFGSLAVTQYFGPGTRLTVL.